One and the same sample provided the 16 T cell receptor beta chains below, sequenced in a study of shared clonotypes between healthy human individuals. The protocol was immunoSEQ multiplex PCR, while the TCRdb copy is restricted to in-frame clones and leaves out a portion. The repertoire includes about 2.4 million clones, roughly 93% of them detected once, and around 0.37% sits in the top ten. What was sequenced was naive CD4+ T cells from PBMCs. Subset: CD45RA+ positively selected. All receptors come from a man aged 18 to 30 in good health. Some clones in this sample may be carry-over from other donors' samples.

As to this clone: Other DNA sequences in this sample translate to the same CDR3. The chain employs TRBV5-5 and TRBJ2-1; the D is unclear. Germline CDR1 reads SGHKS; CDR2 reads YYEKEE (reference sequence). This CDR3 has 15 amino acids. Trimming pared 2 bases from V and 0 bases from J, leaving 9 bases between. The CDR3 sequence is CASSLTGNSYNEQFF. Written as DNA, the CDR3 is TGTGCCAGCAGCTTAACTGGGAACTCCTACAATGAGCAGTTCTTC.

The chain combines TRBV5-6 with TRBJ2-2, with D hard to call. The CDR3 contains 16 residues. The germline V gene encodes CDR1 SGHDT and CDR2 YYEEEE. Trimming left V 4 bases short and J 1 base short, with 14 bases between. Here the CDR3 reads CASSLFQSWNTGELFF. For the CDR3, the DNA is TGTGCCAGCAGCCTCTTTCAGTCATGGAACACCGGGGAGCTGTTTTTT.

V gene TRBV15 combines with J gene TRBJ2-2; 9 bases agree with TRBD2. Germline V gives CDR1 LNHNV, CDR2 YYDKDF (reference sequence). The CDR3 length is 16 residues. After removal of 3 bases from V and 2 bases from J, the junction contained 4 bases not matched to a gene. The CDR3: CATSSLAGINTGELFF. For the CDR3, the DNA is TGTGCCACCAGCAGTCTAGCGGGAATTAACACCGGGGAGCTGTTTTTT.

This chain joins TRBV29-1 and TRBJ2-5; TRBD1 might be the D (6 bases). The J call may be incorrect, as the DNA end agrees better with TRBJ2-7. Germline CDR1 reads SQVTM; CDR2 reads ANQGSEA. This CDR3 is built from 13 residues. CDR3 loop: CSARDISPYEQYF. The DNA of the CDR3 is TGCAGCGCACGGGACATCTCGCCCTACGAGCAGTACTTC.

J is TRBJ2-3 and V is TRBV7-9, with D tentatively TRBD2 (7 bases). CDR1 and CDR2 (germline): SEHNR, FQNEAQ (reference sequence). The CDR3 sequence is 13 residues long. Trimming stripped 11 bases from V and 4 bases from J, with 16 bases between. As DNA, the CDR3 is TGTGCCGTTACGGGGGGCGAGTCAGATACGCAGTATTTT. This gives the protein CAVTGGESDTQYF.

The V gene is TRBV18, the J gene TRBJ2-7, with D possibly being TRBD2 (6 bases). The CDR3 sequence is 15 residues long. V was cut by 5 bases and J by 3 bases, with 17 bases left in between. Germline lookup yields CDR1 KGHSH and CDR2 LQKENI. The chain's CDR3 is CASSAGTANVYEQYF. Written as DNA, the CDR3 is TGTGCCAGCTCAGCGGGGACGGCGAATGTCTACGAGCAGTACTTC.

The CDR3 nucleotides are TGTGCCAGCTCACCCCCCGGGACCAACATCTACGAGCAGTACTTC. Encoded protein: CASSPPGTNIYEQYF. This rearrangement joins TRBV18 to TRBJ2-7; D may match TRBD1 or TRBD2 (5 bases each). The CDR3 spans 15 residues. Trimming stripped 3 bases from V and 3 bases from J, with 15 bases between. Germline lookup yields CDR1 KGHSH and CDR2 LQKENI.

About this clone: The same CDR3 also results from other DNA sequences found in this sample. The CDR3: CSVGQSTDTQYF. DNA of the CDR3: TGCAGCGTTGGACAGAGCACAGATACGCAGTATTTT. This chain connects TRBV29-1 to TRBJ2-3; a weak D match, TRBD1 (5 bases). CDR3 size: 12 residues. V was shortened by 4 bases and J by 0 bases, with 5 bases between the two germline ends. Per the germline V gene, CDR1 is SQVTM and CDR2 is ANQGSEA.

J is TRBJ2-5 and V is TRBV5-8; D may match TRBD1 or TRBD2 (5 bases each). The CDR3 length is 11 residues. Trimming took 3 bases from V and 14 from J, leaving 14 bases between them. Germline V gives CDR1 SGHTS, CDR2 YDEGEE. The CDR3 reads CASSSRGRPYF. The DNA of the CDR3 is TGTGCCAGCAGCTCCCGGGGCCGCCCTTACTTC.

This chain connects TRBV7-8 to TRBJ2-7; 7 positions match TRBD2. The CDR3 spans 15 residues. The trim removed 5 bases at V and 7 bases at J, leaving 14 bases unmatched. The V gene's germline CDR1 is SGHVS and CDR2 FQNEAQ. The CDR3 DNA sequence: TGTGCCAGCAGCCTGCAATCGGGAGGAGCGGAAGAGCAGTACTTC. Its protein product is CASSLQSGGAEEQYF. Together with reference TRBV7-8 and TRBJ2-7, the CDR3 gives the full variable domain: GAGVSQSPRYKVAKRGQDVALRCDPISGHVSLFWYQQALGQGPEFLTYFQNEAQLDKSGLPSDRFFAERPEGSVSTLKIQRTQQEDSAVYLCASSLQSGGAEEQYFGPGTRLTVT.

A note on this clone: Other DNA sequences of this sample code for an identical CDR3. The gene calls are TRBV5-1 and TRBJ2-4; TRBD2 is a possible D gene (5 bases). V was trimmed by 0 bases and J by 5 bases, leaving 6 bases between them. This CDR3 comprises 13 residues. Germline V gene lookup returns CDR1 SGHRS and CDR2 YFSETQ. The CDR3 here is CASSLAGENIQYF. The CDR3 DNA follows: TGCGCCAGCAGCTTGGCCGGGGAAAACATTCAGTACTTC.

This rearrangement joins TRBV18 to TRBJ2-7; D unclear. V was cut by 4 bases and J by 4 bases, with 23 bases left in between. The length of the CDR3 is 17 residues. The germline gives CDR1 KGHSH, CDR2 LQKENI. This CDR3 reads CASSHGSASPTRYEQYF. The CDR3 DNA follows: TGTGCCAGCTCACACGGTTCCGCTTCGCCTACACGTTACGAGCAGTACTTC.

V gene TRBV9 combines with J gene TRBJ2-5; D gene unclear. Germline lookup yields CDR1 SGDLS and CDR2 YYNGEE. V shed 0 bases and J shed 0 bases, with 12 bases lying between them. The CDR3 is 16 amino acids. In DNA, the CDR3 is TGTGCCAGCAGCGTAGGGGATTTGGGGAACCAAGAGACCCAGTACTTC. Amino acid sequence: CASSVGDLGNQETQYF.

A remark on this clone: Other DNA sequences in this sample translate to the same CDR3. The chain links TRBV28 to TRBJ2-1; 11 positions agree with TRBD2. CDR1 and CDR2 (germline): MDHEN, SYDVKM. The CDR3 has 16 residues. V shed 4 bases and J 4 bases; nucleotides not matched to a gene: 6. The CDR3 sequence: CASSSPIAGGYNEQFF. The CDR3 DNA follows: TGTGCCAGCAGTTCCCCCATAGCGGGAGGGTACAATGAGCAGTTCTTC.

The chain has TRBV6-4 and TRBJ2-2, with D possibly matching TRBD1 (5 bases). The V end lost 4 bases, the J end lost 1 base, and 10 bases lay between the germline ends. Germline lookup yields CDR1 MRHNA and CDR2 SNTAGT. The CDR3 contains 15 residues. The DNA of the CDR3 is TGTGCCAGCAGTGTTGAAGGGGTGAACACCGGGGAGCTGTTTTTT. This sequence encodes CASSVEGVNTGELFF.

The V and J genes are TRBV29-1 and TRBJ2-7, with D unclear. The CDR3 sequence is 14 residues long. Germline V gene sequence: CDR1 SQVTM, CDR2 ANQGSEA. Trimming shortened V by 7 bases and J by 0 bases, and 16 bases separated the two germline ends. Written as DNA, the CDR3 is TGCAGCGCCGTAACGACTCAGAGCTCCTACGAGCAGTACTTC. Translated, it gives CSAVTTQSSYEQYF.